Shown below are 27 T cell receptor beta chains from a single sample sequenced in a study of blood T cell repertoires in COVID-19. Produced via immunoSEQ multiplex PCR; TCRdb's table is partial and in-frame only. The sample includes under 85,000 clones, 83% of them seen just once. Sequencing was performed on peripheral blood. These receptors originate from a man between 25 and 39 years old with COVID-19, enrolled during active disease.

The chain carries TRBV27 and TRBJ2-4, with 12 bases matching TRBD1. The V gene's germline CDR1 is MNHEY and CDR2 SMNVEV (reference sequence). CDR3 length equals 14 residues. V dropped 6 bases and J dropped 8; count of bases not matched to a gene: 5. CDR3: CASRSGTGGDIQYF. CDR3 nucleotides: TGTGCCAGCAGGTCCGGGACAGGGGGCGACATTCAGTACTTC.

This chain links TRBV4-2 with TRBJ2-5, with D perhaps TRBD2 (8 bases). The CDR3 extends over 17 amino acids. Germline values: CDR1 LGHNA, CDR2 YNFKEQ. Trimming stripped 4 bases from V and 5 bases from J, with 23 bases between. The CDR3 here is CASSPRGEGGHVETQYF. In nucleotides, the CDR3 is TGTGCCAGCAGCCCGCGGGGGGAAGGGGGCCATGTGGAGACCCAGTACTTC.

The V call is TRBV27, the J call TRBJ2-1, with 7 bases lining up with TRBD2. Trimming at V came to 2 bases and at J to 3 bases, leaving 4 bases not matched to a gene. CDR1 and CDR2 from the germline V gene are MNHEY and SMNVEV (reference sequence). This CDR3 comprises 15 residues. The CDR3 DNA reads TGTGCCAGCAGTTTAACGCGGGGGTTCTACAATGAGCAGTTCTTC. It is translated as CASSLTRGFYNEQFF.

Notes on this clone: Relative to the germline gene, one junction end is altered; a read error may explain this. The rearrangement uses TRBV7-7 and TRBJ2-7, with no clear D. CDR3 length equals 13 residues. The V gene's germline CDR1 is SSHAT and CDR2 FNYEAQ (reference sequence). The CDR3 DNA reads TGTGCTAGCAGCTTAGATGGCTCCTCCGAGCAGTACTTC. Residues: CASSLDGSSEQYF.

This clone was detected a few times. The rearrangement uses TRBV5-4 and TRBJ2-2; TRBD2 matches at 13 bases. CDR3 length: 16 residues. Germline V gene sequence: CDR1 SGHNT, CDR2 YYREEE (reference sequence). The ends lost 3 bases at V and 7 bases at J; junction bases unmatched: 6. The CDR3 DNA sequence: TGTGCCAGCAGCTCAGGACTAGCGGGAGATATCGGGGAGCTGTTTTTT. Amino acids: CASSSGLAGDIGELFF. The entire variable domain, with the rest obtained from reference TRBV5-4 and TRBJ2-2, is as follows: ETGVTQSPTHLIKTRGQQVTLRCSSQSGHNTVSWYQQALGQGPQFIFQYYREEENGRGNFPPRFSGLQFPNYSSELNVNALELDDSALYLCASSSGLAGDIGELFFGEGSRLTVL.

This chain links TRBV5-1 with TRBJ2-5; 7 nucleotides align to TRBD2. CDR3 size: 13 residues. The V and J ends lost 3 bases and 5 bases, in that order; junction bases with no gene match: 4. Germline-derived CDR1 and CDR2 are SGHRS and YFSETQ. The CDR3 loop is CASSSQGGETQYF. DNA of the CDR3: TGCGCCAGCAGCTCCCAGGGAGGGGAGACCCAGTACTTC.

V and J are TRBV3-1 (or the pseudogene TRBV3-2) and TRBJ2-5, with 7 bases matching TRBD2. In germline, CDR1 is LGHDT, CDR2 YNNKEL (reference sequence). There are 14 residues in the CDR3. The V gene end was trimmed by 2 bases and the J gene end by 4 bases; junction bases not matched to a gene: 4. The CDR3 protein is CASSQNRLAETQYF. DNA of the CDR3: TGTGCCAGCAGCCAAAATCGACTAGCAGAGACCCAGTACTTC.

This clone was found once. One end of the junction does not line up with germline, which may come from a read error. The CDR3 spells CASSRDNEQFF. The CDR3, as DNA: TGTGCCTCCAGCCGGGACAATGAGCAGTTCTTC. The J gene is TRBJ2-1, the V gene TRBV15, with D uncertain. The V gene's germline CDR1 is LNHNV and CDR2 YYDKDF (reference sequence). The CDR3 has 11 residues.

The table lists this clone with a few counts. The CDR3 bases are TGTGCCAGCAGTTTCCATCAGCGGGAGATCCCCGGGGAGCTGTTTTTT. As protein: CASSFHQREIPGELFF. This chain connects TRBV6-5 to TRBJ2-2, with 8 bases identical to TRBD2. The CDR3 loop spans 16 amino acids. V lost 4 bases and J lost 6; bases outside the gene matches: 10. CDR1 and CDR2 (germline): MNHEY, SVGAGI.

The chain couples TRBV14 to TRBJ1-5, with a tentative D call TRBD1 (5 bases). The CDR3 loop spans 15 amino acids. Germline lookup yields CDR1 SGHDN and CDR2 FVKESK. The V and J ends lost 7 bases and 7 bases respectively, with 20 bases between them. The CDR3 bases are TGTGCCAGCACCCCGTATGACAGTAGGGGACAGCCCCAGCATTTT. Its protein is CASTPYDSRGQPQHF.

The chain couples TRBV4-1 to TRBJ1-2; D gene ambiguous. V gave up 4 bases and J gave up 0 bases, with 12 bases separating them. From germline, CDR1 is MGHRA and CDR2 YSYEKL. This CDR3 is built from 15 residues. DNA for the CDR3: TGCGCCAGCAGCCCCCGCGGCGGGGCTAACTATGGCTACACCTTC. It encodes CASSPRGGANYGYTF.

The rearrangement joins TRBV5-5 to TRBJ1-4; 7 bases map to TRBD1. The CDR3 spans 16 residues. Trimming at V came to 2 bases and at J to 5 bases, leaving 9 bases not matched to a gene. Germline V CDR1 and CDR2: SGHKS, YYEKEE (reference sequence). The CDR3 region has the DNA TGTGCCAGCAGCTTCGGATCGGGACAGATAAATGAAAAACTGTTTTTT. Amino acid sequence: CASSFGSGQINEKLFF. The full variable domain, its missing parts supplied by reference TRBV5-5 and TRBJ1-4, is DAGVTQSPTHLIKTRGQQVTLRCSPISGHKSVSWYQQVLGQGPQFIFQYYEKEERGRGNFPDRFSARQFPNYSSELNVNALLLGDSALYLCASSFGSGQINEKLFFGSGTQLSVL.

This clone showed up just once. This sequence joins TRBV4-1 and TRBJ1-2; unclear D gene. Trimming shortened V by 4 bases and J by 0 bases, and 18 bases separated the two germline ends. This CDR3 has 17 residues. The V gene's germline CDR1 is MGHRA and CDR2 YSYEKL. The CDR3 loop reads CASSPGTFGLTNYGYTF. In nucleotides, the CDR3 is TGCGCCAGCAGCCCAGGTACCTTTGGACTGACTAACTATGGCTACACCTTC.

The CDR3 region has the DNA TGCGCCAGCAGCCAAGAGAGGGACACTGAAGCTTTCTTT. It encodes CASSQERDTEAFF. The chain has TRBV4-3 and TRBJ1-1; no clear D gene. The germline V gene encodes CDR1 LGHNA and CDR2 YSLEER. Trimming cost V 0 bases and J 3 bases, with 5 bases left between them. The CDR3 is 13 residues long.

The rearrangement uses TRBV10-3 and TRBJ1-3, with 7 bases fitting TRBD1. The CDR3 consists of 14 residues. V lost 0 bases, J lost 9 bases, and 5 bases stayed unmatched. Per germline, CDR1 ENHRY and CDR2 SYGVKD. CDR3 nucleotides: TGTGCCATCAGTGAGTCGAGGGCAGGGGGCACCATATATTTT. Translated: CAISESRAGGTIYF.

This chain links TRBV6-2 or TRBV6-3 with TRBJ2-1; TRBD2 matches at 11 bases. Germline V lookup: CDR1 MNHEY, CDR2 SVGEGT. The CDR3 spans 15 residues. Trimming took 6 bases from V and 9 from J; bases not matched to a gene: 10. This CDR3 reads CASSVASGLAAEQFF. For the CDR3, the DNA is TGTGCCAGCAGCGTGGCCTCGGGACTAGCGGCTGAGCAGTTCTTC.

V gene TRBV5-1 combines with J gene TRBJ1-2; 8 bases match TRBD1. Germline CDR1 and CDR2: SGHRS and YFSETQ. V trimming: 4 bases; J trimming: 8 bases; junction bases outside the gene matches: 10. This CDR3 has 14 residues. The CDR3 region has the DNA TGCGCCAGCAGCGCCCGCCAGGGGGCCGGAGGCTACACCTTC. Protein sequence: CASSARQGAGGYTF.

V is TRBV10-3 and J is TRBJ2-2; maybe TRBD2 (6 bases). Trimming left V 7 bases short and J 4 bases short, with 13 bases between. This CDR3 has 14 residues. The germline CDR1 and CDR2 sequences are ENHRY and SYGVKD. The CDR3: CAITGTGSTGELFF. The CDR3 region has the DNA TGTGCCATCACTGGGACTGGTAGCACCGGGGAGCTGTTTTTT.

This chain links TRBV19 with TRBJ2-1; possibly TRBD1 for D (6 bases). This CDR3 is 16 amino acids long. CDR1 and CDR2 (germline): LNHDA, SQIVND (reference sequence). Trimming removed 6 bases from V and 0 bases from J, with 15 bases in between. The CDR3 nucleotides are TGTGCCAGTAGAACTCAAACAGGGAGCTCCTACAATGAGCAGTTCTTC. Encoded protein: CASRTQTGSSYNEQFF.

This clone occurred a few times. The rearrangement joins TRBV24-1 to TRBJ2-3; 10 bases agree with TRBD1. This CDR3 spans 17 amino acids. Trimming cost V 3 bases and J 4 bases; bases outside gene matches: 9. Germline loops: CDR1 KGHDR, CDR2 SFDVKD. The DNA for the CDR3 is TGTGCCACCAGTGATGCCCGGGACAGGGGAGAAGCAGATACGCAGTATTTT. Translated: CATSDARDRGEADTQYF.

The chain couples TRBV5-1 to TRBJ2-5; possible D gene TRBD2, 5 bases. This CDR3 has 17 residues. Trimming pared 4 bases from V and 8 bases from J, leaving 27 bases between. Germline CDR1 reads SGHRS; CDR2 reads YFSETQ. The CDR3 DNA follows: TGCGCCAGCAGCAGCTTGGACCGGACTGCAGCCCTTGTAACCCAGTACTTC. This sequence encodes CASSSLDRTAALVTQYF.

CDR3 in amino acids: CASSTLGQGYDTEAFF. In nucleotides, the CDR3 is TGTGCCAGCAGCACGCTGGGGCAGGGCTACGACACTGAAGCTTTCTTT. This chain uses TRBV5-6 with TRBJ1-1; D is possibly TRBD1 (5 bases). The V gene lost 4 bases and the J gene lost 3 bases, with 19 bases spanning the gap. CDR3 length: 16 residues. CDR1 and CDR2 from the germline V gene are SGHDT and YYEEEE.

The chain is built from TRBV15 and TRBJ2-7; the match to TRBD2 covers 12 bases. The CDR3 is made up of 15 amino acids. Germline CDR1 LNHNV, CDR2 YYDKDF (reference sequence). Unmatched junction bases numbered 3, after V lost 3 bases and J lost 3 bases. CDR3 coding DNA: TGTGCCACCAGCAGTGGACTAGCGGGGCGCTACGAGCAGTACTTC. Protein sequence: CATSSGLAGRYEQYF.

The CDR3 DNA reads TGCAGCGTTGAAGACAGGGGCAGGGGAGCCTACGAGCAGTACTTC. Translating it yields CSVEDRGRGAYEQYF. The gene calls are TRBV29-1 and TRBJ2-7; weak D call: TRBD1 (6 bases). The length of the CDR3 is 15 residues. V lost 0 bases and J lost 2, with 14 bases in between. Per germline, CDR1 SQVTM and CDR2 ANQGSEA.

The rearrangement uses TRBV5-5 and TRBJ2-5; D ambiguous. From germline, CDR1 is SGHKS and CDR2 YYEKEE (reference sequence). Trimming stripped 0 bases from V and 3 bases from J, with 12 bases between. The CDR3 totals 15 residues. The CDR3 DNA reads TGTGCCAGCAGCTTGGCCCCTACCCGGGAAGAGACCCAGTACTTC. Its protein product is CASSLAPTREETQYF.

The CDR3 coding sequence is TGCGCCAGCAGCCAGGCCGGACAGTCGCGAACTGAAGCTTTCTTT. Protein product: CASSQAGQSRTEAFF. The chain has TRBV4-3 and TRBJ1-1; weak D call: TRBD1 (6 bases). Germline assignment: CDR1 LGHNA and CDR2 YSLEER. The CDR3 is 15 amino acids. V dropped 3 bases and J dropped 5 bases, with 16 bases sitting between them.

J is TRBJ1-2 and V is TRBV27; D gene unclear. CDR1 is MNHEY and CDR2 is SMNVEV in the germline V gene (reference sequence). This CDR3 is 15 amino acids long. V was clipped by 0 bases and J by 6 bases, with 14 bases between them. The chain's CDR3 is CASSLSLSVPNGYTF. In DNA, the CDR3 is TGTGCCAGCAGTTTATCTTTGAGCGTGCCTAATGGCTACACCTTC.